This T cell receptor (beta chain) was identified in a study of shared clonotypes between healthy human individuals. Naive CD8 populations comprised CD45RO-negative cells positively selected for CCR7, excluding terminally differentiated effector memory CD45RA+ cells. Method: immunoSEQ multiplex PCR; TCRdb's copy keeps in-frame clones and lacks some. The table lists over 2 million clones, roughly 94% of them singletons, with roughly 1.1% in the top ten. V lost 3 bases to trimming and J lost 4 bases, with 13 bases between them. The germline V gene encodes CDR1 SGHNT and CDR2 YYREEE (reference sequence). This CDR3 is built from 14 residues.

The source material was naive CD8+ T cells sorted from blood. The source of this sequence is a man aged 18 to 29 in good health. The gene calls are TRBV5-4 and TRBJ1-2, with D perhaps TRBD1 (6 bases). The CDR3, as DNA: TGTGCCAGCAGCTGGGCAGGGGCGGTCTATGGCTACACCTTC. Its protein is CASSWAGAVYGYTF.